This TCR beta chain comes out of a study of OX40 agonist ivuxolimab in advanced cancers. Background on the study: Averaging roughly 60 years in age, with a range of 23 to 79, the cohort was about 86% male. Whole-study findings and limits: It was also the case that some nonresponders had low normalized T-cell clonal expansion. At 0.1-3.0 mg/kg, partial responders had clonal expansion among the lowest observed. The study did not work out the antigen specificity of the expanded peripheral T cells.

Germline-derived CDR1 and CDR2 are SGHRS and YFSETQ. This CDR3 is 14 amino acids long. V lost 0 bases to trimming and J lost 1 base, with 6 bases between them. The data were produced by immunoSEQ multiplex PCR, yet TCRdb's version contains in-frame clones alone and is incomplete. The table includes 85,000 to 100,000 clones, approximately 95% detected once. To note about this clone: Its antigen is not identified.

The rearrangement uses TRBV5-1 and TRBJ2-3; D gene uncertain. Source: CD4+ or CD8+ T cells sorted from blood, taken in a trial of the OX40 agonist ivuxolimab. The TCR originated in an adult with an advanced solid tumor such as melanoma, head and neck, liver or kidney cancer. CDR3 residues: CASSLVSGTDTQYF. The CDR3 DNA reads TGCGCCAGCAGCTTGGTCAGTGGCACAGATACGCAGTATTTT. Full variable domain (outside the CDR3, taken from reference TRBV5-1 and TRBJ2-3): KAGVTQTPRYLIKTRGQQVTLSCSPISGHRSVSWYQQTPGQGLQFLFEYFSETQRNKGNFPGRFSGRQFSNSRSEMNVSTLELGDSALYLCASSLVSGTDTQYFGPGTRLTVL.